What follows are 15 T cell receptor beta chains derived from one specimen sequenced in a study of blood T cell repertoires in COVID-19. Profiling relied on immunoSEQ multiplex PCR, and the TCRdb table lists in-frame clones only, not all of them. The sample has about 160,000 clones; around 82% are singletons. What was sequenced was peripheral blood. The receptors originated from a woman aged 40 to 50 with COVID-19, enrolled during active disease.

V usage is TRBV2 and J usage is TRBJ2-7; TRBD1 agrees at 10 bases. J gave up 1 base and V 3 bases, and 3 bases lay outside the gene matches. The CDR3 is made up of 15 amino acids. Per germline, CDR1 SNHLY and CDR2 FYNNEI. DNA of the CDR3: TGTGCCAGCAGTGAGGGGACAGGGGTTTCCTACGAGCAGTACGTC. Protein sequence: CASSEGTGVSYEQYV.

The chain is built from TRBV7-2 and TRBJ1-5, with 7 nucleotides matching TRBD1. Per germline, CDR1 SGHTA and CDR2 FQGNSA. The junction had 10 bases not matched to a gene; V was cut back by 6 bases and J by 8 bases. The CDR3 extends over 14 amino acids. CDR3 sequence (DNA): TGTGCCAGCAGTCAACAGACAGGGAAGGAGCCCCAGCATTTT. Residues: CASSQQTGKEPQHF.

This clone is a singleton in its sample. The CDR3 DNA reads as TGTGCCAGCAGTTTAGAGGGAGGGCCTAGGGAGACCCAGTACTTC. This encodes CASSLEGGPRETQYF. The V call is TRBV27, the J call TRBJ2-5; 7 bases line up with TRBD2. Looked up from germline, CDR1 is MNHEY and CDR2 is SMNVEV (reference sequence). V was clipped by 2 bases and J by 5 bases; unmatched bases: 8. This CDR3 contains 15 residues.

This chain uses TRBV5-5 with TRBJ2-7, with 11 positions matching TRBD2. Looked up from germline, CDR1 is SGHKS and CDR2 is YYEKEE (reference sequence). The CDR3 covers 15 residues. V lost 4 bases to trimming and J lost 4 bases; unmatched junction nucleotides: 7. CDR3 loop: CASSLLTSGVYEQYF. The CDR3 DNA is TGTGCCAGCAGCCTATTGACTAGCGGGGTGTACGAGCAGTACTTC.

Only one count was recorded for this clone. This chain joins TRBV18 and TRBJ2-1, with a tentative D call TRBD2 (5 bases). Germline CDR1 reads KGHSH; CDR2 reads LQKENI. CDR3 size: 15 residues. V was clipped by 1 base and J by 10 bases, with 17 bases between them. The CDR3 spells CASSPRRPDGEEQFF. The CDR3 region has the DNA TGTGCCAGCTCACCACGTAGGCCCGACGGGGAGGAGCAGTTCTTC. The complete variable domain, with remaining parts taken from reference TRBV18 and TRBJ2-1, reads NAGVMQNPRHLVRRRGQEARLRCSPMKGHSHVYWYRQLPEEGLKFMVYLQKENIIDESGMPKERFSAEFPKEGPSILRIQQVVRGDSAAYFCASSPRRPDGEEQFFGPGTRLTVL.

V and J are TRBV7-9 and TRBJ1-2, with 7 positions matching TRBD1. The CDR3 spans 12 residues. Germline CDR1 is SEHNR and CDR2 is FQNEAQ (reference sequence). V shed 5 bases, J shed 7 bases, and the junction held 4 bases outside the gene matches. CDR3 protein: CASSDRAVGYTF. CDR3 in DNA: TGTGCCAGCAGCGACAGGGCAGTTGGCTACACCTTC.

This chain uses TRBV2 with TRBJ2-2, with D maybe TRBD2 (7 bases). There are 14 residues in the CDR3. Germline V gene sequence: CDR1 SNHLY, CDR2 FYNNEI. Trimming removed 7 bases at V and 7 bases at J, with 16 bases between. CDR3 residues: CASKGGGGGGELFF. The DNA for the CDR3 is TGTGCCAGCAAGGGAGGGGGGGGCGGCGGGGAGCTGTTTTTT.

The chain links TRBV6-2 or TRBV6-3 to TRBJ2-1; 8 positions match TRBD2. Losses at the gene ends were 5 bases for V and 3 bases for J; bases not matched to a gene: 9. Germline CDR1 reads MNHEY; CDR2 reads SVGEGT. CDR3 size: 16 residues. The CDR3 reads CASSAHGRAGYNEQFF. The DNA for the CDR3 is TGTGCCAGCAGTGCACACGGGAGGGCCGGCTACAATGAGCAGTTCTTC.

The V call is TRBV7-9, the J call TRBJ2-7; 8 bases agree with TRBD2. The CDR3 sequence is 13 residues long. Germline CDR1 and CDR2: SEHNR and FQNEAQ (reference sequence). Trimming removed 4 bases from V and 5 bases from J; junction bases left unmatched: 4. The CDR3 DNA follows: TGTGCCAGCAGCTACCGGGGGGGGAACGAGCAGTACGTC. It codes for CASSYRGGNEQYV.

This chain joins TRBV2 and TRBJ2-5, with D possibly matching TRBD2 (6 bases). There are 12 residues in the CDR3. The germline gives CDR1 SNHLY, CDR2 FYNNEI. The V gene lost 4 bases and the J gene lost 7 bases, with 10 bases spanning the gap. This CDR3 is CASSGLGGTQYF. The CDR3 DNA is TGTGCCAGCAGTGGTCTGGGGGGGACCCAGTACTTC.

The rearrangement uses TRBV11-1 and TRBJ2-5, with TRBD2 matching 7 bases. The germline gives CDR1 SGHAT, CDR2 FQDESV (reference sequence). J lost 2 bases, V lost 1 base, and 7 bases had no gene match. The length of the CDR3 is 16 residues. The CDR3 DNA sequence: TGTGCCAGCAGCTTAGAGGCACGCGGGGGACAAGAGACCCAGTACTTC. It specifies CASSLEARGGQETQYF.

The CDR3 region has the DNA TGTGCCAGCAGTGAAATACTAGCGGGGCCTAGCACAGATACGCAGTATTTT. It codes for CASSEILAGPSTDTQYF. The chain employs TRBV6-1 and TRBJ2-3, with TRBD2 identical over 10 bases. The CDR3 runs to 17 residues. With 2 bases clipped from V and 0 bases from J, the junction kept 5 bases outside the gene matches. CDR1 and CDR2 (germline): MNHNS, SASEGT.

The chain uses TRBV5-1 and TRBJ2-2; a possible D gene is TRBD1 (5 bases). The CDR3 consists of 13 residues. Germline V gives CDR1 SGHRS, CDR2 YFSETQ. V was cut by 5 bases and J by 6 bases, with 11 bases left in between. The CDR3 DNA sequence: TGCGCCAGCAGTCCCGGACATTCCGGGGAGCTGTTTTTT. Its protein product is CASSPGHSGELFF.

The V gene is TRBV15, the J gene TRBJ2-5, with D unresolved. With 4 bases removed from V and 1 base from J, the gap between germline ends came to 7 bases. The CDR3 contains 13 residues. Germline V gene data show CDR1 as LNHNV and CDR2 as YYDKDF (reference sequence). Here the CDR3 reads CATSIQTQETQYF. For the CDR3, the DNA is TGTGCCACCAGCATACAGACCCAAGAGACCCAGTACTTC.

The J gene is TRBJ2-3, the V gene TRBV5-6; 7 bases are a match to TRBD2. V was pared by 0 bases and J by 4 bases, with 14 bases of the junction left unmatched. CDR1 is SGHDT, CDR2 YYEEEE, per germline. This CDR3 comprises 18 residues. The CDR3 sequence is CASSLVTGGRASADTQYF. The CDR3 DNA reads TGTGCCAGCAGCTTGGTCACGGGTGGGAGGGCCAGTGCAGATACGCAGTATTTT. The variable domain in full, with the rest retrieved from reference TRBV5-6 and TRBJ2-3, is DAGVTQSPTHLIKTRGQQVTLRCSPKSGHDTVSWYQQALGQGPQFIFQYYEEEERQRGNFPDRFSGHQFPNYSSELNVNALLLGDSALYLCASSLVTGGRASADTQYFGPGTRLTVL.